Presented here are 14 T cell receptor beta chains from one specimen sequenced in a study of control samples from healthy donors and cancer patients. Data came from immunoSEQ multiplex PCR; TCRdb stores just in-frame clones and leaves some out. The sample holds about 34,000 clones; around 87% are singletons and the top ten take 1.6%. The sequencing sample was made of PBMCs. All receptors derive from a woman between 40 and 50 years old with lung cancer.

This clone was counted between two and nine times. CDR3 in DNA: TGCAGTGCCATTGGGGGAGAGACCCAGTACTTC. As protein: CSAIGGETQYF. The rearrangement uses TRBV20-1 and TRBJ2-5; D may be TRBD1 or TRBD2 (5 bases each). The CDR3 runs to 11 residues. The germline V and J ends were trimmed by 6 bases and 4 bases, with 9 bases remaining between them. Per germline, CDR1 DFQATT and CDR2 SNEGSKA (reference sequence).

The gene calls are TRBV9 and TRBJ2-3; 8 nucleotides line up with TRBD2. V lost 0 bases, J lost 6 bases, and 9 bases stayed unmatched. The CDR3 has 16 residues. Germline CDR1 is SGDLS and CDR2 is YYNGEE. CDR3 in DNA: TGTGCCAGCAGCGTAGGTTTAGCGGGAAAGGTGGATACGCAGTATTTT. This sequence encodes CASSVGLAGKVDTQYF.

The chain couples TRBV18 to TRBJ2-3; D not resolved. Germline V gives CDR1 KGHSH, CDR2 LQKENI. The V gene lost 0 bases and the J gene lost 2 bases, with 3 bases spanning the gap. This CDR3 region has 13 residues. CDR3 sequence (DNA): TGTGCCAGCTCACCACCCACCACAGATACGCAGTATTTT. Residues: CASSPPTTDTQYF.

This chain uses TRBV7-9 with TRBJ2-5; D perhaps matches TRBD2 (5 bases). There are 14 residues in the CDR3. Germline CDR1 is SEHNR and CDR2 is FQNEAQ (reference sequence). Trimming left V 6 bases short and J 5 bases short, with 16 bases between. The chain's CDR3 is CASSFGGGGETQYF. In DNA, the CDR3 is TGTGCCAGCAGTTTCGGTGGTGGCGGGGAGACCCAGTACTTC.

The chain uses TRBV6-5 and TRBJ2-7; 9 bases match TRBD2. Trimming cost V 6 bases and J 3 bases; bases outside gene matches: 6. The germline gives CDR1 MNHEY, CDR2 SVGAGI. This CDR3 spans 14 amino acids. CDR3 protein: CASRSSGDLYEQYF. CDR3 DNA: TGTGCCAGCAGGTCTAGCGGGGACCTCTACGAGCAGTACTTC.

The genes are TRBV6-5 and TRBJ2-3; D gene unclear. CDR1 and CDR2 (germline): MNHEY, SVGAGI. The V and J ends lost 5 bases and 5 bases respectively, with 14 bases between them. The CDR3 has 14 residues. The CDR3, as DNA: TGTGCCAGCAGTCCGATTCAAGAGATAGATACGCAGTATTTT. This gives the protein CASSPIQEIDTQYF.

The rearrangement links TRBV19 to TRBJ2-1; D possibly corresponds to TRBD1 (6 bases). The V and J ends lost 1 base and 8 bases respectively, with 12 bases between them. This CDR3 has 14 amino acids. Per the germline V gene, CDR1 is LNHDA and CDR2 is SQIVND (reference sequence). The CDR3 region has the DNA TGTGCCAGTAGTATAGCGGCAGGGGTGGATGAGCAGTTCTTC. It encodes CASSIAAGVDEQFF.

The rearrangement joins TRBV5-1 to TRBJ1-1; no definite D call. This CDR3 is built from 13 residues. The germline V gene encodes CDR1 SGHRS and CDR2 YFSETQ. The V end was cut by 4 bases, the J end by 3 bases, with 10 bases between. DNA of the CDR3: TGCGCCAGCAGCCAGGAACAGTACACTGAAGCTTTCTTT. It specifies CASSQEQYTEAFF.

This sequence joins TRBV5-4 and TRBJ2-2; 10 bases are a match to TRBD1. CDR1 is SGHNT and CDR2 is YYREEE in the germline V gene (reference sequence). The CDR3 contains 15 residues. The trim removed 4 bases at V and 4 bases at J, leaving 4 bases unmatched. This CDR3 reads CASSDGQGVTGELFF. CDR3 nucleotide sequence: TGTGCCAGCAGCGACGGACAGGGGGTCACCGGGGAGCTGTTTTTT.

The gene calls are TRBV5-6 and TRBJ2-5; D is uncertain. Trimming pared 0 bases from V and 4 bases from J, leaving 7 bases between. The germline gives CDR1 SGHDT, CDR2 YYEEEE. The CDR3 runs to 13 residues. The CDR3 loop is CASSLGVVETQYF. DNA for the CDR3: TGTGCCAGCAGCTTGGGGGTCGTAGAGACCCAGTACTTC. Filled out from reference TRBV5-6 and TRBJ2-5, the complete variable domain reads DAGVTQSPTHLIKTRGQQVTLRCSPKSGHDTVSWYQQALGQGPQFIFQYYEEEERQRGNFPDRFSGHQFPNYSSELNVNALLLGDSALYLCASSLGVVETQYFGPGTRLLVL.

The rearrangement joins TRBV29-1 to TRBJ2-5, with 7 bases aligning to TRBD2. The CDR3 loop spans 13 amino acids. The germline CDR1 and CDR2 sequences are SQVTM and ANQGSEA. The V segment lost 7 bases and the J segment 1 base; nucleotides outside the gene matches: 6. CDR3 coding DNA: TGCAGCGCTCGTCGGGGGGTCCAAGAGACCCAGTACTTC. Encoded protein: CSARRGVQETQYF. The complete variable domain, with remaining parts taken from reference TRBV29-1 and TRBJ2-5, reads SAVISQKPSRDICQRGTSLTIQCQVDSQVTMMFWYRQQPGQSLTLIATANQGSEATYESGFVIDKFPISRPNLTFSTLTVSNMSPEDSSIYLCSARRGVQETQYFGPGTRLLVL.

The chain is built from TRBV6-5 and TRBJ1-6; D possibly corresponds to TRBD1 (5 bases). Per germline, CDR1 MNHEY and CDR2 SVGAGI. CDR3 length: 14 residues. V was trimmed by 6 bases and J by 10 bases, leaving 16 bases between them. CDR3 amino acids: CASRGSGNWSPLHF. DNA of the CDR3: TGTGCCAGCAGGGGTTCAGGGAATTGGTCACCCCTCCACTTT.

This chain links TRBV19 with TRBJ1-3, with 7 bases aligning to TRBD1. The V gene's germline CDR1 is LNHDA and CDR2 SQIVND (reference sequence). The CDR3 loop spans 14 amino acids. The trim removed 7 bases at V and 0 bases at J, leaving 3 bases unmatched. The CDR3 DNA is TGTGCCAGTAAGGGACAGATCTCTGGAAACACCATATATTTT. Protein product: CASKGQISGNTIYF.

The CDR3 loop reads CASSLWVGTGELFF. DNA of the CDR3: TGTGCCAGCAGTTTATGGGTAGGGACCGGGGAGCTGTTTTTT. The chain uses TRBV28 and TRBJ2-2; D is undetermined. The germline V gene has CDR1 MDHEN and CDR2 SYDVKM. The ends were cut back, 0 bases at V and 5 bases at J, with 7 bases in the middle. The CDR3 consists of 14 residues. Full variable domain (outside the CDR3, taken from reference TRBV28 and TRBJ2-2): DVKVTQSSRYLVKRTGEKVFLECVQDMDHENMFWYRQDPGLGLRLIYFSYDVKMKEKGDIPEGYSVSREKKERFSLILESASTNQTSMYLCASSLWVGTGELFFGEGSRLTVL.